The 4 T cell receptor beta chains below come from one sample, sequenced in a study of response to subunit inactivated influenza vaccine. TCRdb itself ran the RT-PCR reads through MiXCR, one entry per CDR3 protein. The repertoire holds about 650,000 distinct CDR3 sequences, with approximately 15% as singletons. The sequencing here drew on PBMCs from blood, taken about 14 days before vaccination. These receptors came from a man aged 50 to 59 who received an inactivated influenza vaccine.

This clonotype was recorded at least ten times. This chain joins TRBV28 and TRBJ2-3, with D unclear. In germline, CDR1 is MDHEN, CDR2 SYDVKM. V lost 4 bases, J lost 2 bases, and 13 bases lay in between. This CDR3 region has 15 residues. DNA of the CDR3: TGTGCCAGCAGTTCCATCCGGTTAAACACAGATACGCAGTATTTT. Translating it yields CASSSIRLNTDTQYF.

The rearrangement uses TRBV5-1 and TRBJ2-2; possible D gene TRBD2, 5 bases. The V gene lost 0 bases and the J gene lost 4 bases, with 13 bases spanning the gap. This CDR3 has 16 residues. Germline-derived CDR1 and CDR2 are SGHRS and YFSETQ. The CDR3 DNA is TGCGCCAGCAGCTTGGCGGCCGGACTTACCACCGGGGAGCTGTTTTTT. It encodes CASSLAAGLTTGELFF. Combining the CDR3 with reference TRBV5-1 and TRBJ2-2 gives the whole variable domain KAGVTQTPRYLIKTRGQQVTLSCSPISGHRSVSWYQQTPGQGLQFLFEYFSETQRNKGNFPGRFSGRQFSNSRSEMNVSTLELGDSALYLCASSLAAGLTTGELFFGEGSRLTVL.

CDR3 sequence reads: CASSEASGGYEQYF. The DNA of the CDR3 is TGTGCCAGCAGTGAGGCTAGCGGGGGATACGAGCAGTACTTC. This chain links TRBV25-1 with TRBJ2-7; 10 bases agree with TRBD2. The V and J ends lost 3 bases and 4 bases, in that order; junction bases with no gene match: 3. Germline V gives CDR1 MGHDK, CDR2 SYGVNS. The CDR3 consists of 14 residues.

This clonotype was counted only a few times. The chain couples TRBV20-1 to TRBJ2-3; 10 nucleotides agree with TRBD2. Germline CDR1 and CDR2: DFQATT and SNEGSKA (reference sequence). The CDR3 extends over 13 amino acids. V lost 3 bases and J lost 6; bases outside the gene matches: 3. CDR3 nucleotide sequence: TGCAGTGCTAGTGAGACTAGCGGGGATACGCAGTATTTT. It codes for CSASETSGDTQYF.